In this sample, the clone carrying this TCR beta chain turned up once. Its antigen remains unidentified. The source of the sample is a study of STAT5B mutations in CD4+ large granular lymphocyte leukemia. Using immunoSEQ multiplex PCR, the repertoire was profiled, and TCRdb retains in-frame clones only, with some absent. Of about 40,000 clones listed, roughly 81% are singletons. Study outcomes and limitations: TRBV06-family usage was enriched in top patient clones (8/27) versus controls (2/35). Without putative leukemic clones, patient CD4-sorted repertoires remained more clonal than healthy CD4+ repertoires.

The CDR3 runs to 11 residues. CDR1 MNHNS and CDR2 SASEGT come from the germline V gene. V lost 0 bases and J lost 4, with 1 base in between. The J gene is TRBJ2-7, the V gene TRBV6-1; D not resolved. Sequenced material: CD4+ T cells from blood buffy coats. This TCR came from a human donor in good health. The CDR3 loop reads CASSEAYEQYF. CDR3 nucleotide sequence: TGTGCCAGCAGTGAAGCGTACGAGCAGTACTTC.